This T cell receptor (beta chain) was recovered during a study of cytomegalovirus exposure and HLA in healthy donors. The germline gives CDR1 KGHSH, CDR2 LQKENI. V lost 2 bases and J 3 bases, leaving 14 bases between the germline ends. This CDR3 has 15 residues. PCR employed 60 Vbeta and 13 Jbeta primers. Produced via immunoSEQ multiplex PCR; TCRdb's table is partial and in-frame only. The profile shows under 150,000 clones, approximately 80% of them singletons. The source is a man in his fifties or sixties in good health and CMV-seronegative. This chain uses TRBV18 with TRBJ2-7, with D possibly TRBD2 on 6 matching bases. Input material: PBMCs. The CDR3 DNA reads as TGTGCCAGCTCACCATCCGGGGGACTCAACTACGAGCAGTACTTC. It codes for CASSPSGGLNYEQYF. The full variable domain, its missing parts supplied by reference TRBV18 and TRBJ2-7, is NAGVMQNPRHLVRRRGQEARLRCSPMKGHSHVYWYRQLPEEGLKFMVYLQKENIIDESGMPKERFSAEFPKEGPSILRIQQVVRGDSAAYFCASSPSGGLNYEQYFGPGTRLTVT.